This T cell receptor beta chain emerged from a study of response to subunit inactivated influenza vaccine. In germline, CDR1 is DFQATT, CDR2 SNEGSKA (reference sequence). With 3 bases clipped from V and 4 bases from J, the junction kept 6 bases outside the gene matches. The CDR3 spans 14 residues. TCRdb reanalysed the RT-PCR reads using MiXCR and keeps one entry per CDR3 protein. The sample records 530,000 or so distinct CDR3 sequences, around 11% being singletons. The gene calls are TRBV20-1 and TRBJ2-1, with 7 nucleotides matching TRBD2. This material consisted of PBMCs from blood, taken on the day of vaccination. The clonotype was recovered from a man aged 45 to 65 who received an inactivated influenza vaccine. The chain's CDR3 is CSARQLAEYNEQFF. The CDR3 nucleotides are TGCAGTGCTAGGCAGCTAGCGGAGTACAATGAGCAGTTCTTC.